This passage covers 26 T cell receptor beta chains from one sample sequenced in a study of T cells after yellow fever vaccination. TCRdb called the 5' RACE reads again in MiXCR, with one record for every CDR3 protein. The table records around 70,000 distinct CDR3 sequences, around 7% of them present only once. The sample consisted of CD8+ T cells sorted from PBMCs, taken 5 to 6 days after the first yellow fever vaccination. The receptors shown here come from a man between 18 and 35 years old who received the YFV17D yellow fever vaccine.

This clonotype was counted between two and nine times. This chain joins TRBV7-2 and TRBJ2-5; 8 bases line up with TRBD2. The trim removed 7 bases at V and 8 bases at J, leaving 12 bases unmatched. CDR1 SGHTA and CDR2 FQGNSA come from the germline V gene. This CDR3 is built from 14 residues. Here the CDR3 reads CASTIGGGRVTQYF. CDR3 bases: TGTGCCAGCACCATTGGCGGGGGGCGGGTTACCCAGTACTTC.

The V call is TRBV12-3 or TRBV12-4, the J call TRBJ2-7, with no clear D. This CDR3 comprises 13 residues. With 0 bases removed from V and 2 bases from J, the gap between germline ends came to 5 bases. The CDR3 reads CASSLAPAYEQYV. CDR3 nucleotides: TGTGCCAGCAGTTTAGCACCAGCCTACGAGCAGTACGTC.

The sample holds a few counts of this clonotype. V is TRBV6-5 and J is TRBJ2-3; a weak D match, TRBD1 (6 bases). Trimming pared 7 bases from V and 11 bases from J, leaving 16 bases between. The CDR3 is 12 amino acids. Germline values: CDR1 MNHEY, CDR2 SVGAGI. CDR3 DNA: TGTGCCAGCATCGATTTACCGGGACAGCAGTATTTT. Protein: CASIDLPGQQYF.

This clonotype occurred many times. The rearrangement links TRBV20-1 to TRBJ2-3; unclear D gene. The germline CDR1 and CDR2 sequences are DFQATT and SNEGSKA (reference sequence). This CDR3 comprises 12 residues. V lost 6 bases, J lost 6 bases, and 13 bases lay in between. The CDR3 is CSATLLRDTQYF. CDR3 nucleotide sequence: TGCAGTGCCACACTTCTCCGGGATACGCAGTATTTT.

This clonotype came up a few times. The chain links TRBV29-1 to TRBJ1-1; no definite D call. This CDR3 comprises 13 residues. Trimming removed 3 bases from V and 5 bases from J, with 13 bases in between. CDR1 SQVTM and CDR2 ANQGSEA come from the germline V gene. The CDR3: CSVEVRRTTEAFF. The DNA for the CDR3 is TGCAGCGTTGAGGTCCGACGAACGACTGAAGCTTTCTTT.

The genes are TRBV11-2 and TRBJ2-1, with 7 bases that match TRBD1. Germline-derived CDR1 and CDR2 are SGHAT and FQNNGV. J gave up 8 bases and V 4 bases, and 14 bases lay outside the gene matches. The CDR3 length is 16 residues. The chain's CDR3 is CASSSRAATGRDEQFF. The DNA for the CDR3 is TGTGCCAGCAGCTCCAGAGCCGCGACAGGGCGGGATGAGCAGTTCTTC. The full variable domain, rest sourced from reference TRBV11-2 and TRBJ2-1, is EAGVAQSPRYKIIEKRQSVAFWCNPISGHATLYWYQQILGQGPKLLIQFQNNGVVDDSQLPKDRFSAERLKGVDSTLKIQPAKLEDSAVYLCASSSRAATGRDEQFFGPGTRLTVL.

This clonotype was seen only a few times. The CDR3: CASRPEAGELFF. The DNA of the CDR3 is TGTGCCAGTCGCCCGGAGGCCGGGGAGCTGTTTTTT. The V call is TRBV7-9, the J call TRBJ2-2, with D tentatively TRBD2 (5 bases). The germline gives CDR1 SEHNR, CDR2 FQNEAQ (reference sequence). Trimming took off 9 bases at V and 6 bases at J, with 11 bases between the two ends. The CDR3 is 12 residues long.

The CDR3 protein is CASSFTGIGNQPQHF. The DNA of the CDR3 is TGTGCCAGCAGTTTCACAGGTATCGGGAATCAGCCCCAGCATTTT. The chain couples TRBV27 to TRBJ1-5, with D tentatively TRBD1 (5 bases). Trimming removed 3 bases at V and 4 bases at J, with 13 bases between. Germline-derived CDR1 and CDR2 are MNHEY and SMNVEV (reference sequence). The CDR3 is 15 amino acids.

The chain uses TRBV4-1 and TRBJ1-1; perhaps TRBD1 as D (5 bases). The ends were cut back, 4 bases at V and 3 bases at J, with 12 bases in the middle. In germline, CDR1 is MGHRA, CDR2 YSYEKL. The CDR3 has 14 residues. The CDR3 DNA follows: TGCGCCAGCAGCCTCCGAGGGGAGGACACTGAAGCTTTCTTT. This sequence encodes CASSLRGEDTEAFF.

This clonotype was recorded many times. CDR3 loop: CASRQARNTEAFF. DNA of the CDR3: TGCGCCAGCAGACAAGCTAGGAACACTGAAGCTTTCTTT. The chain has TRBV10-2 and TRBJ1-1, with D unresolved. V lost 6 bases and J 1 base, leaving 9 bases between the germline ends. In germline, CDR1 is WSHSY, CDR2 SAAADI. This CDR3 is 13 amino acids long.

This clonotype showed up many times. This chain's CDR3 is CASSQGAYEQFF. The CDR3 region has the DNA TGTGCCAGCAGCCAAGGAGCTTACGAGCAGTTCTTC. The V call is TRBV4-2, the J call TRBJ2-1; no definite D call. V lost 1 base, J lost 10 bases, and 8 bases lay in between. The germline V gene encodes CDR1 LGHNA and CDR2 YNFKEQ. The CDR3 totals 12 residues.

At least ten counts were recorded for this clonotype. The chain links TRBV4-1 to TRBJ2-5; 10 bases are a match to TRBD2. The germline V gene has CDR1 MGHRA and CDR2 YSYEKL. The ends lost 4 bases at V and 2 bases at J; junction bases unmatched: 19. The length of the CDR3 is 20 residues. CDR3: CASSLRPNVMEAGGQETQYF. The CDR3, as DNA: TGCGCCAGCAGCCTGCGACCCAATGTAATGGAAGCGGGGGGGCAAGAGACCCAGTACTTC.

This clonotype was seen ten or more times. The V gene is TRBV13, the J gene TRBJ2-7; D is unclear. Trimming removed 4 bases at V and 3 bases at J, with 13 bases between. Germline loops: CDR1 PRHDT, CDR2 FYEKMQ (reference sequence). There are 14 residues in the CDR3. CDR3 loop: CASSSHQYGYEQYF. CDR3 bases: TGTGCCAGCAGCTCCCACCAGTACGGCTACGAGCAGTACTTC.

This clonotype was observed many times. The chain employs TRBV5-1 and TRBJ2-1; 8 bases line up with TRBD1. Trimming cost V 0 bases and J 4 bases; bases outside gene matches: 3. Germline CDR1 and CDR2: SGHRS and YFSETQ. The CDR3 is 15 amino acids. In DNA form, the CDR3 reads TGCGCCAGCAGCTTGGGGACAGGGAATTACAATGAGCAGTTCTTC. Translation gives CASSLGTGNYNEQFF.

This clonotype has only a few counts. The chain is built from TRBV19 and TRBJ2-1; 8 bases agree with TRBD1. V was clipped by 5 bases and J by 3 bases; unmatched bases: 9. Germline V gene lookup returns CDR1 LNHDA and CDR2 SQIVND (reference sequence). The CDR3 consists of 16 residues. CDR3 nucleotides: TGTGCCAGTAGTCCCCTAGGGACAGGTGACTACAATGAGCAGTTCTTC. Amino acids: CASSPLGTGDYNEQFF.

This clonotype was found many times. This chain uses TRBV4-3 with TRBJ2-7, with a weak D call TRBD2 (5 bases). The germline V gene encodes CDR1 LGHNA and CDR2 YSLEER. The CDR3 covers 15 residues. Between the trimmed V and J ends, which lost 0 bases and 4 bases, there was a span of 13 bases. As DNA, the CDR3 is TGCGCCAGCAGCCAAGAGAATCGGGGTGGGTACGAGCAGTACTTC. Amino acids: CASSQENRGGYEQYF.

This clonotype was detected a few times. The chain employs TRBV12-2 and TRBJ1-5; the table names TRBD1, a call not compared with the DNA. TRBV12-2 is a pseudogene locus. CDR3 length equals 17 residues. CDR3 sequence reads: CASRPFAGHLSNQPQHF. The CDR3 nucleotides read TGTGCAAGTCGCCCGTTTGCGGGACACCTAAGCAATCAGCCCCAGCATTTT.

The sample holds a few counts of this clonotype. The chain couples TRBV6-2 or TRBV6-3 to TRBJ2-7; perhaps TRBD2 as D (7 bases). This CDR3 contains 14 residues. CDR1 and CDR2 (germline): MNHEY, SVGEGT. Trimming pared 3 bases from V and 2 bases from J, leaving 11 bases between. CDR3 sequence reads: CASSYGGAAYEQYF. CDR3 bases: TGTGCCAGCAGTTATGGGGGGGCCGCCTACGAGCAGTACTTC.

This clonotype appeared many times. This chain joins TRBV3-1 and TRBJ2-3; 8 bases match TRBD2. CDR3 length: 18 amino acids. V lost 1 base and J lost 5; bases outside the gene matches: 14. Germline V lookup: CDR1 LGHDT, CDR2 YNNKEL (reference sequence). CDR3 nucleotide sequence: TGTGCCAGCAGCCAAGTCCCCCAACTAGCGGACTCAATAGATACGCAGTATTTT. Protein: CASSQVPQLADSIDTQYF.

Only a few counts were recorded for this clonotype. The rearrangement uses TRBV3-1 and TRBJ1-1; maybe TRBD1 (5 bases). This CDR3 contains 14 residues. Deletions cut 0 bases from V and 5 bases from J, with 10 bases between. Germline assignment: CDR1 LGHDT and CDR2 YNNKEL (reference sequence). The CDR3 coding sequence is TGTGCCAGCAGCCAAGATCAAGGGGTTACTGAAGCTTTCTTT. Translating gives CASSQDQGVTEAFF.

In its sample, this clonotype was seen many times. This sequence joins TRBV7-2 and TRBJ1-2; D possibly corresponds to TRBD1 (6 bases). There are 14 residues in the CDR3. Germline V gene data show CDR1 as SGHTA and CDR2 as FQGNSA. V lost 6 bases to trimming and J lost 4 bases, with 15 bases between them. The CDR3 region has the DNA TGTGCCAGCAGGCCTATCGGGACACCCTATGGCTACACCTTC. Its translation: CASRPIGTPYGYTF.

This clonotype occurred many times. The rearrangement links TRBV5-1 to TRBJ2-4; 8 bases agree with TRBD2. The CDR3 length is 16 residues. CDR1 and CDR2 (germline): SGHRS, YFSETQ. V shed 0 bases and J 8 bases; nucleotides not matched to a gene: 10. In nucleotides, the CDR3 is TGCGCCAGCAGCTTGGACGGCGGGGGGCCCCAGGACATTCAGTACTTC. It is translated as CASSLDGGGPQDIQYF.

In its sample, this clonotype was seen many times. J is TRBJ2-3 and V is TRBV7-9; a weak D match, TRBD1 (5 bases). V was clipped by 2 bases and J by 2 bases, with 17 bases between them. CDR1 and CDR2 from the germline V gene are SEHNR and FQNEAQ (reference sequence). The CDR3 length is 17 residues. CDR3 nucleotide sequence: TGTGCCAGCAGCTTATCCCCAACAGGCCCTCTCACAGATACGCAGTATTTT. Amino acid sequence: CASSLSPTGPLTDTQYF.

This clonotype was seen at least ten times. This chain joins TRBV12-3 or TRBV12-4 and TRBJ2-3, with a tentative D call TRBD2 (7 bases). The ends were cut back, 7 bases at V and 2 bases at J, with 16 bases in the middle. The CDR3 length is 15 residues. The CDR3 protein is CASKIGGEVTDTQYF. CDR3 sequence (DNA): TGTGCCAGCAAGATAGGGGGGGAAGTCACAGATACGCAGTATTTT.

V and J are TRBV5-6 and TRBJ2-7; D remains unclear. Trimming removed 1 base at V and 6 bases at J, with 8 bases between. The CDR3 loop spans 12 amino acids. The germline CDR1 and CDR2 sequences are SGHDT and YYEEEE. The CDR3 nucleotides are TGTGCCAGCAGCTTGAACTTCCTCGAGCAGTACTTC. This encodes CASSLNFLEQYF.

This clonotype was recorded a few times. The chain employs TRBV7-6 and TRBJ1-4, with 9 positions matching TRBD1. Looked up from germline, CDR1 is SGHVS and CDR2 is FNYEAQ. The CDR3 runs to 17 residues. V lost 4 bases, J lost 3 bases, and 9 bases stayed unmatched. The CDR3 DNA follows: TGTGCCAGCAGCTCCCGTGACAGGGGGTTCGCTAATGAAAAACTGTTTTTT. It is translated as CASSSRDRGFANEKLFF.